This TCR beta chain stems from a study of cytomegalovirus exposure and HLA in healthy donors. With 60 Vbeta and 13 Jbeta primers, the PCR was carried out. Profiling relied on immunoSEQ multiplex PCR, and the TCRdb table lists in-frame clones only, not all of them. The table has roughly 180,000 clones, about 10% seen once. In the case of this clone: Its antigen is as yet unknown.

Study findings and constraints: Presence/absence analysis assumed near-uniform sequencing depth across donors.

These donors, healthy bone marrow donors, were studied. In germline, CDR1 is SGDLS, CDR2 YYNGEE. V was shortened by 2 bases and J by 6 bases, with 11 bases between the two germline ends. This CDR3 region has 14 residues. The chain joins TRBV9 to TRBJ1-4; D is possibly TRBD1 (5 bases). The TCR originated in a woman in her twenties or thirties in good health and CMV-seropositive. The sequencing input was PBMCs. CDR3 in DNA: TGTGCCAGCAGCGTTGGAGGGGCGGATGAAAAACTGTTTTTT. This translates into CASSVGGADEKLFF.